Below are 28 T cell receptor beta chains sequenced from a single sample in a study of blood T cell repertoires in COVID-19. Assay used: immunoSEQ multiplex PCR; TCRdb lists only in-frame clones, some missing. The table has 310,000 or so clones, approximately 83% seen once. The sequencing input was peripheral blood. These TCRs come from a woman between 25 and 40 years old who had recovered from COVID-19.

The chain joins TRBV21-1 to TRBJ1-3; the D segment call TRBD1 is taken from the table without a DNA check. TRBV21-1 is deemed a pseudogene. The CDR3 has 18 residues. The CDR3 spells CASESNMGTAPFENTIYF. In DNA form, the CDR3 reads TGTGCCAGCGAGAGCAATATGGGGACAGCTCCCTTTGAAAACACCATATATTTT.

V and J are TRBV21-1 and TRBJ2-1; the D call of TRBD1 is as the table states it, not checked on the DNA. TRBV21-1 is a pseudogene locus. CDR3 length equals 14 residues. As DNA, the CDR3 is TGTGCCAGCCCCCAGGGGGTTATATACAATGAGCAGTTCTTC. Amino acid sequence: CASPQGVIYNEQFF.

V is TRBV12-3 or TRBV12-4 and J is TRBJ1-2; D is unresolved. With 4 bases removed from V and 6 bases from J, the gap between germline ends came to 12 bases. This CDR3 is built from 13 residues. The CDR3 loop reads CASSSTDLHGYTF. The CDR3 DNA is TGTGCCAGCAGTTCAACAGATCTTCATGGCTACACCTTC.

The chain couples TRBV5-1 to TRBJ2-1; 9 nucleotides agree with TRBD2. With V trimmed by 5 bases and J by 8 bases, 14 bases remained unmatched. The germline V gene encodes CDR1 SGHRS and CDR2 YFSETQ. The length of the CDR3 is 16 residues. The CDR3 spells CASSSLAGTKGDEQFF. For the CDR3, the DNA is TGCGCCAGCAGTTCTCTAGCGGGAACCAAAGGCGATGAGCAGTTCTTC. Full variable domain (outside the CDR3, taken from reference TRBV5-1 and TRBJ2-1): KAGVTQTPRYLIKTRGQQVTLSCSPISGHRSVSWYQQTPGQGLQFLFEYFSETQRNKGNFPGRFSGRQFSNSRSEMNVSTLELGDSALYLCASSSLAGTKGDEQFFGPGTRLTVL.

This chain links TRBV28 with TRBJ2-5, with TRBD1 as a possible D gene (5 bases). This CDR3 spans 12 amino acids. V shed 6 bases and J shed 5 bases, with 10 bases lying between them. Germline values: CDR1 MDHEN, CDR2 SYDVKM. CDR3 DNA: TGTGCCAGCAGCAGGGCGAGGGAGACCCAGTACTTC. The encoded protein is CASSRARETQYF.

This clone turned up a few times. The V gene is TRBV3-1 (or the pseudogene TRBV3-2), the J gene TRBJ1-1, with D unclear. Trimming took 1 base from V and 5 from J, leaving 5 bases between them. In germline, CDR1 is LGHDT, CDR2 YNNKEL (reference sequence). The CDR3 sequence is 12 residues long. The CDR3 here is CASSQGETEAFF. DNA for the CDR3: TGTGCCAGCAGCCAAGGAGAGACTGAAGCTTTCTTT.

The V and J genes are TRBV3-1 (or the pseudogene TRBV3-2) and TRBJ2-7; 7 bases match TRBD1. Losses at the gene ends were 5 bases for V and 1 base for J; bases not matched to a gene: 2. The CDR3 has 13 residues. Germline-derived CDR1 and CDR2 are LGHDT and YNNKEL (reference sequence). DNA of the CDR3: TGTGCCAGCAGCGGGGACAGATCCTACGAGCAGTACTTC. This codes for CASSGDRSYEQYF.

The chain is built from TRBV29-1 and TRBJ2-5, with 7 positions matching TRBD1. V lost 1 base to trimming and J lost 5 bases; unmatched junction nucleotides: 7. The CDR3 spans 14 residues. CDR1 is SQVTM and CDR2 is ANQGSEA in the germline V gene. The CDR3 reads CSVEAGTDGETQYF. The CDR3 DNA reads TGCAGCGTTGAAGCCGGGACAGATGGGGAGACCCAGTACTTC.

In its sample, this clone was seen once. This rearrangement joins TRBV29-1 to TRBJ1-5; 7 nucleotides align to TRBD1. The CDR3 sequence is 15 residues long. In germline, CDR1 is SQVTM, CDR2 ANQGSEA. J lost 2 bases, V lost 5 bases, and 9 bases had no gene match. DNA of the CDR3: TGCAGCGTTCATTCAGGCAGGGGGTGCAATCAGCCCCAGCATTTT. The encoded protein is CSVHSGRGCNQPQHF.

A single count supports this clone. This sequence joins TRBV28 and TRBJ1-1; tentatively, D is TRBD1 (6 bases). Germline-derived CDR1 and CDR2 are MDHEN and SYDVKM. V was trimmed by 6 bases and J by 9 bases, leaving 23 bases between them. The CDR3 is 15 amino acids. CDR3 sequence reads: CASSRRQQGRGKAFF. The CDR3 DNA follows: TGTGCCAGCAGCCGTCGACAGCAGGGAAGGGGGAAAGCTTTCTTT.

V gene TRBV7-2 combines with J gene TRBJ1-2; maybe TRBD1 (5 bases). V was shortened by 5 bases and J by 6 bases, with 10 bases between the two germline ends. The CDR3 contains 12 residues. Germline V CDR1 and CDR2: SGHTA, FQGNSA. The CDR3 spells CASSLDRDGYTF. In DNA form, the CDR3 reads TGTGCCAGCAGCCTCGACAGAGATGGCTACACCTTC.

This chain joins TRBV6-4 and TRBJ1-3, with 8 positions matching TRBD1. The CDR3 totals 18 residues. Germline-derived CDR1 and CDR2 are MRHNA and SNTAGT. The V segment lost 4 bases and the J segment 0 bases; nucleotides outside the gene matches: 11. The CDR3 is CASSGRLDRANSGNTIYF. The DNA for the CDR3 is TGTGCCAGCAGTGGCCGACTGGACAGGGCTAACTCTGGAAACACCATATATTTT.

The chain couples TRBV5-1 to TRBJ2-2; 7 nucleotides align to TRBD1. CDR3 length equals 15 residues. Germline V lookup: CDR1 SGHRS, CDR2 YFSETQ. Losses at the gene ends were 4 bases for V and 6 bases for J; bases not matched to a gene: 9. DNA for the CDR3: TGCGCCAGCAGCAACCGGGACAGCTTACCCGGGGAGCTGTTTTTT. This translates into CASSNRDSLPGELFF.

This sequence joins TRBV7-6 and TRBJ2-3; 9 positions match TRBD2. V lost 1 base, J lost 3 bases, and 2 bases stayed unmatched. The germline CDR1 and CDR2 sequences are SGHVS and FNYEAQ. The CDR3 is 15 residues long. DNA of the CDR3: TGTGCCAGCAGCTTAGGCGGGGGGGTGACAGATACGCAGTATTTT. Translation gives CASSLGGGVTDTQYF.

CDR3 DNA: TGCGCCAGCAGCCAGGTGGTGGCTAGCGGGATGGAGACCCAGTACTTC. It translates to CASSQVVASGMETQYF. This chain links TRBV4-3 with TRBJ2-5; 9 bases map to TRBD2. This CDR3 has 16 residues. Looked up from germline, CDR1 is LGHNA and CDR2 is YSLEER. The junction had 10 bases not matched to a gene; V was cut back by 3 bases and J by 5 bases.

The V and J genes are TRBV19 and TRBJ1-1, with a possible D match to TRBD1 (6 bases). The CDR3 runs to 14 residues. Trimming took 5 bases from V and 3 from J, leaving 13 bases between them. Germline assignment: CDR1 LNHDA and CDR2 SQIVND (reference sequence). The DNA for the CDR3 is TGTGCCAGTAGTGAGTTGGACAGAGACACTGAAGCTTTCTTT. As protein: CASSELDRDTEAFF.

In nucleotides, the CDR3 is TGTGCCAGCAGCGTACAGGGGCACACCGGGGAGCTGTTTTTT. It yields the protein CASSVQGHTGELFF. V is TRBV9 and J is TRBJ2-2; possible D gene TRBD1, 6 bases. From germline, CDR1 is SGDLS and CDR2 YYNGEE. V lost 1 base to trimming and J lost 3 bases, with 7 bases between them. The CDR3 length is 14 residues.

The chain is built from TRBV18 and TRBJ2-7; 10 bases align to TRBD1. This CDR3 comprises 15 residues. V gave up 4 bases and J gave up 5 bases; unmatched junction bases: 8. Germline V gene sequence: CDR1 KGHSH, CDR2 LQKENI. The CDR3: CASSQLRDRGDEQYF. Here the CDR3 DNA reads TGTGCCAGCTCACAACTCCGGGACAGGGGAGACGAGCAGTACTTC.

J is TRBJ2-3 and V is TRBV29-1; no firm D call. The CDR3 contains 12 residues. From germline, CDR1 is SQVTM and CDR2 ANQGSEA. Trimming took off 7 bases at V and 2 bases at J, with 10 bases between the two ends. The CDR3 DNA sequence: TGCAGCGCCGGAGAAGACACAGATACGCAGTATTTT. Residues: CSAGEDTDTQYF.

This chain uses TRBV29-1 with TRBJ2-3; TRBD2 is a possible D gene (6 bases). V lost 6 bases and J 0 bases, leaving 7 bases between the germline ends. The germline V gene has CDR1 SQVTM and CDR2 ANQGSEA. CDR3 length equals 12 residues. The CDR3 reads CSVGGSTDTQYF. In DNA form, the CDR3 reads TGCAGCGTGGGAGGCAGCACAGATACGCAGTATTTT.

The rearrangement links TRBV5-1 to TRBJ1-6, with a possible D match to TRBD1 (5 bases). V lost 4 bases and J lost 0, with 23 bases in between. Germline CDR1 and CDR2: SGHRS and YFSETQ. The CDR3 covers 20 residues. The DNA for the CDR3 is TGCGCCAGCAGCATTCACGTAGGGGCAACCGGGAGCTCCTATAATTCACCCCTCCACTTT. It specifies CASSIHVGATGSSYNSPLHF.

This chain uses TRBV7-9 with TRBJ2-7, with 8 nucleotides matching TRBD2. The CDR3 extends over 13 amino acids. The V segment lost 3 bases and the J segment 4 bases; nucleotides outside the gene matches: 2. From germline, CDR1 is SEHNR and CDR2 FQNEAQ (reference sequence). The CDR3 is CASSLSGGYEQYF. In nucleotides, the CDR3 is TGTGCCAGCAGCTTGTCGGGAGGGTACGAGCAGTACTTC.

The chain uses TRBV10-3 and TRBJ2-6, with D hard to call. Per germline, CDR1 ENHRY and CDR2 SYGVKD. This CDR3 region has 15 residues. V lost 4 bases and J 0 bases, leaving 7 bases between the germline ends. CDR3 bases: TGTGCCATCAGTGGAGTCGGCTCTGGGGCCAACGTCCTGACTTTC. The encoded protein is CAISGVGSGANVLTF.

In its sample, this clone was seen once. The chain uses TRBV3-1 (or the pseudogene TRBV3-2) and TRBJ2-5; no reliable D call. The V end lost 4 bases, the J end lost 2 bases, and 11 bases lay between the germline ends. From germline, CDR1 is LGHDT and CDR2 YNNKEL (reference sequence). This CDR3 is built from 14 residues. The CDR3 DNA reads TGTGCCAGCAGCCCACTTTGGGCACAAGAGACCCAGTACTTC. Residues: CASSPLWAQETQYF.

The CDR3 sequence is CASSFYSSTGELFF. Written as DNA, the CDR3 is TGCGCCAGCAGCTTTTACTCATCCACCGGGGAGCTGTTTTTT. The V and J genes are TRBV5-1 and TRBJ2-2; D unresolved. V was clipped by 2 bases and J by 4 bases, with 9 bases between them. Germline V lookup: CDR1 SGHRS, CDR2 YFSETQ. The CDR3 is 14 residues long.

The genes are TRBV5-6 and TRBJ2-2; 11 bases are shared with TRBD2. The ends lost 0 bases at V and 3 bases at J; junction bases unmatched: 1. The CDR3 contains 16 residues. The V gene's germline CDR1 is SGHDT and CDR2 YYEEEE. The CDR3, as DNA: TGTGCCAGCAGCTTGGGACTAGCGGGATACACCGGGGAGCTGTTTTTT. It yields the protein CASSLGLAGYTGELFF. Full variable domain (outside the CDR3, taken from reference TRBV5-6 and TRBJ2-2): DAGVTQSPTHLIKTRGQQVTLRCSPKSGHDTVSWYQQALGQGPQFIFQYYEEEERQRGNFPDRFSGHQFPNYSSELNVNALLLGDSALYLCASSLGLAGYTGELFFGEGSRLTVL.

The rearrangement links TRBV5-6 to TRBJ2-1, with D possibly matching TRBD2 (6 bases). V was pared by 4 bases and J by 2 bases, with 16 bases between. In germline, CDR1 is SGHDT, CDR2 YYEEEE. This CDR3 spans 16 amino acids. The CDR3 loop is CASSLGSGAAYNEQFF. DNA of the CDR3: TGTGCCAGCAGCCTTGGGTCGGGAGCTGCCTACAATGAGCAGTTCTTC.

The rearrangement uses TRBV5-4 and TRBJ1-2; D is possibly TRBD1 (6 bases). The CDR3 is 17 residues long. V lost 5 bases to trimming and J lost 0 bases, with 20 bases between them. The germline gives CDR1 SGHNT, CDR2 YYREEE (reference sequence). The CDR3 sequence: CASSEGLPGQSNYGYTF. In DNA, the CDR3 is TGTGCCAGCAGTGAGGGGCTTCCGGGACAATCTAACTATGGCTACACCTTC. The variable domain in full, with the rest retrieved from reference TRBV5-4 and TRBJ1-2, is ETGVTQSPTHLIKTRGQQVTLRCSSQSGHNTVSWYQQALGQGPQFIFQYYREEENGRGNFPPRFSGLQFPNYSSELNVNALELDDSALYLCASSEGLPGQSNYGYTFGSGTRLTVV.